The clone carrying this T cell receptor (beta chain) was detected ten times or more. What it recognizes is unknown. Investigators produced naive CD8 libraries from approximately 20,000 to 980,000 sorted cells, drawing on 10%, 30% or 50% RNA. This CDR3 comprises 14 residues. Germline lookup yields CDR1 MNHEY and CDR2 SMNVEV (reference sequence). Trimming removed 6 bases from V and 6 bases from J; junction bases left unmatched: 6. This sample is drawn from a study of molecular identifiers for immune sequencing clone quantification. Broader study findings: The share of molecules held by clones above 20 RNA copies was over 98% in effector cells and under 1% in naive cells.

TCRdb used MiXCR to reprocess the PCR reads, holding one entry per CDR3 protein. The sample records tens of thousands of distinct CDR3 sequences, under 20% being singletons. This chain links TRBV27 with TRBJ2-7; 12 bases are a match to TRBD1. This sequence originates from a human donor in good health. Some libraries in this study had Jurkat cell RNA spiked in. Material for sequencing was naive CD8+ T cells from blood, with Jurkat cell RNA spiked in. Stated subset: FACS-sorted CD8+CD4-CCR7+CD45RA+ naive T cells. The CDR3 nucleotides read TGTGCCAGCAGAACGGGACAGGGGGCCGGCGAGCAGTACTTC. The encoded protein is CASRTGQGAGEQYF.